These 6 T cell receptor beta chains were all obtained from the same sample, sequenced in a study of T cell responses to AZD1222 COVID-19 vaccine. Only in-frame clones appear in the TCRdb table, and some are missing; sequencing was by immunoSEQ multiplex PCR. The table shows approximately 92,000 clones, with approximately 91% occurring only once. Sample: peripheral blood, taken on day 0 of AZD1222 vaccination. Source of these receptors: an adult in good health.

V and J are TRBV6-6 and TRBJ2-3; 7 nucleotides match TRBD2. This CDR3 is built from 15 residues. CDR1 and CDR2 from the germline V gene are MNHNY and SVGAGI (reference sequence). Unmatched junction bases numbered 4, after V lost 2 bases and J lost 2 bases. CDR3 amino acids: CASSYGTTYTDTQYF. The CDR3 nucleotides are TGTGCCAGCAGTTACGGGACTACTTACACAGATACGCAGTATTTT.

This chain joins TRBV5-1 and TRBJ1-2; no clear D. The germline CDR1 and CDR2 sequences are SGHRS and YFSETQ. This CDR3 spans 14 amino acids. Trimming took off 0 bases at V and 1 base at J, with 7 bases between the two ends. CDR3 amino acids: CASSLGPNNYGYTF. The CDR3 region has the DNA TGCGCCAGCAGCTTGGGGCCGAATAACTATGGCTACACCTTC.

The chain joins TRBV24-1 to TRBJ2-1, with D tentatively TRBD2 (6 bases). Trimming pared 2 bases from V and 3 bases from J, leaving 13 bases between. The CDR3 runs 16 residues. Germline V gene lookup returns CDR1 KGHDR and CDR2 SFDVKD. The DNA of the CDR3 is TGTGCCACCAGTGATTCGCGGGGCCCGGACTACAATGAGCAGTTCTTC. Translating it yields CATSDSRGPDYNEQFF.

This clone appeared a single time. The chain couples TRBV5-6 to TRBJ1-5; D remains ambiguous. Trimming stripped 5 bases from V and 4 bases from J, with 16 bases between. Germline CDR1 is SGHDT and CDR2 is YYEEEE. The CDR3 contains 15 residues. CDR3 region: CASSSFGVTNQPQHF. In DNA, the CDR3 is TGTGCCAGCAGTTCCTTTGGGGTAACGAATCAGCCCCAGCATTTT. Combining the CDR3 with reference TRBV5-6 and TRBJ1-5 gives the whole variable domain DAGVTQSPTHLIKTRGQQVTLRCSPKSGHDTVSWYQQALGQGPQFIFQYYEEEERQRGNFPDRFSGHQFPNYSSELNVNALLLGDSALYLCASSSFGVTNQPQHFGDGTRLSIL.

This sequence joins TRBV2 and TRBJ2-5; TRBD2 matches at 11 bases. This CDR3 is 14 amino acids long. The germline V gene encodes CDR1 SNHLY and CDR2 FYNNEI. Unmatched junction bases numbered 5, after V lost 7 bases and J lost 4 bases. Here the CDR3 reads CASKVAGGAETQYF. The CDR3 DNA follows: TGTGCCAGCAAAGTAGCGGGGGGGGCAGAGACCCAGTACTTC.

The J gene is TRBJ2-1, the V gene TRBV28, with a possible D match to TRBD1 (6 bases). This CDR3 region has 14 residues. The V end was cut by 6 bases, the J end by 9 bases, with 18 bases between. CDR1 is MDHEN, CDR2 SYDVKM, per germline. The CDR3 bases are TGTGCCAGCAGCTCTTCCCGGGACAAAAGTGAGCAGTTCTTC. This codes for CASSSSRDKSEQFF.